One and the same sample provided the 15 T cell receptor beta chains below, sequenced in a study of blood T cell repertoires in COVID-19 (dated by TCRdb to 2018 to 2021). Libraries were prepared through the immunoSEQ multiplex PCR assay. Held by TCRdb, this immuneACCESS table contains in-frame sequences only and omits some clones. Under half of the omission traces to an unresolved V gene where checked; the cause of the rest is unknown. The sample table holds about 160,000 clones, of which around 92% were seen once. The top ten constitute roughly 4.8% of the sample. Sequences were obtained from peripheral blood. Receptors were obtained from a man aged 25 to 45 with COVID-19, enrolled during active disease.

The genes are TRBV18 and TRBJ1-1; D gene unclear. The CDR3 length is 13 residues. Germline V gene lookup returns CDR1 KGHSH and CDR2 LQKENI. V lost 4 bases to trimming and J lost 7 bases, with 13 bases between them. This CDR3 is CASSREYGSEAFF. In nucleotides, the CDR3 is TGTGCCAGCTCACGGGAGTACGGGAGTGAAGCTTTCTTT. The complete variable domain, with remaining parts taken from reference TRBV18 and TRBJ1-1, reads NAGVMQNPRHLVRRRGQEARLRCSPMKGHSHVYWYRQLPEEGLKFMVYLQKENIIDESGMPKERFSAEFPKEGPSILRIQQVVRGDSAAYFCASSREYGSEAFFGQGTRLTVV.

CDR3 residues: CASTALDRGGSDEQFF. In nucleotides, the CDR3 is TGTGCCAGCACGGCGCTTGACAGGGGAGGGTCAGATGAGCAGTTCTTC. The J gene is TRBJ2-1, the V gene TRBV19; tentative D call: TRBD1 (8 bases). The CDR3 contains 16 residues. Between the trimmed V and J ends, which lost 9 bases and 8 bases, there was a span of 26 bases. From germline, CDR1 is LNHDA and CDR2 SQIVND (reference sequence).

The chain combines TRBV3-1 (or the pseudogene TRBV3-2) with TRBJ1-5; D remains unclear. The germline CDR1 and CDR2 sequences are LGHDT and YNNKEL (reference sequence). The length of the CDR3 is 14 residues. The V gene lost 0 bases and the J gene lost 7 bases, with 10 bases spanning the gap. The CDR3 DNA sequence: TGTGCCAGCAGCCAAGATGCGGGCCTACAGCCCCAGCATTTT. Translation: CASSQDAGLQPQHF.

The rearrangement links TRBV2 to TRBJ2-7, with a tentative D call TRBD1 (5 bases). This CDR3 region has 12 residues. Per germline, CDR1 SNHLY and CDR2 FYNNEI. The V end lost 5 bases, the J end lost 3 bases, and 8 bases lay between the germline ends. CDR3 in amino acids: CASSPQGYEQYF. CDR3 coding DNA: TGTGCCAGCAGTCCTCAGGGCTACGAGCAGTACTTC. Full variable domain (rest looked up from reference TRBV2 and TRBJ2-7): EPEVTQTPSHQVTQMGQEVILRCVPISNHLYFYWYRQILGQKVEFLVSFYNNEISEKSEIFDDQFSVERPDGSNFTLKIRSTKLEDSAMYFCASSPQGYEQYFGPGTRLTVT.

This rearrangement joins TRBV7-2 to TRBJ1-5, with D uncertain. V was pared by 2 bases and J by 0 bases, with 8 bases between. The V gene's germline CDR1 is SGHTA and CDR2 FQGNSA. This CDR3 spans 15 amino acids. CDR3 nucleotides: TGTGCCAGCAGCTTAAACAGACATAGCAATCAGCCCCAGCATTTT. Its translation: CASSLNRHSNQPQHF.

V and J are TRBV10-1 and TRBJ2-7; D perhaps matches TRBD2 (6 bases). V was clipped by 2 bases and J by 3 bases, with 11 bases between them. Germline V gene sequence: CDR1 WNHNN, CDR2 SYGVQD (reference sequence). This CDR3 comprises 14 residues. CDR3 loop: CASSEASVVYEQYF. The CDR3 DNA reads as TGCGCCAGCAGTGAGGCTAGCGTGGTCTACGAGCAGTACTTC.

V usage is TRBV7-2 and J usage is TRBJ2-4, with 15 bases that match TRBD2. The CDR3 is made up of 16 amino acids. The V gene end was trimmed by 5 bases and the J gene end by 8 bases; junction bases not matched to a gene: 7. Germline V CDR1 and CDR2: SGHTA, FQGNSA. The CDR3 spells CASSAGLAGGMDIQYF. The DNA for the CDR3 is TGTGCCAGCAGCGCGGGACTAGCGGGAGGAATGGACATTCAGTACTTC.

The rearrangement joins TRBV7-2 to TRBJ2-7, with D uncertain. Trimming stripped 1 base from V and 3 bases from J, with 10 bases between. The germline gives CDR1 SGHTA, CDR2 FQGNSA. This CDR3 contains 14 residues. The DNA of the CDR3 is TGTGCCAGCAGCTTAGATCCTAGGAGCTACGAGCAGTACTTC. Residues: CASSLDPRSYEQYF. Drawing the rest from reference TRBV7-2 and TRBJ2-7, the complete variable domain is GAGVSQSPSNKVTEKGKDVELRCDPISGHTALYWYRQSLGQGLEFLIYFQGNSAPDKSGLPSDRFSAERTGGSVSTLTIQRTQQEDSAVYLCASSLDPRSYEQYFGPGTRLTVT.

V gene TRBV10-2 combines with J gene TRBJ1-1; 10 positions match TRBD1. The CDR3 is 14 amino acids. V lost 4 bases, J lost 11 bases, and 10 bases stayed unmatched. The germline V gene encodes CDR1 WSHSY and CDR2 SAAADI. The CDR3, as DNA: TGCGCCAGCAGTGCGCCAACCGGGACAGGGGACGCTTTCTTT. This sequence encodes CASSAPTGTGDAFF.

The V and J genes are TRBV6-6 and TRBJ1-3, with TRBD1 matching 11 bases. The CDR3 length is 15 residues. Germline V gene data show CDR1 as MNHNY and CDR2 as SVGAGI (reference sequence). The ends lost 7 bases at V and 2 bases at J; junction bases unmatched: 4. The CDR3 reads CASTQDRGPGNTIYF. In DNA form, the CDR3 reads TGTGCCAGCACTCAGGACAGGGGGCCTGGAAACACCATATATTTT.

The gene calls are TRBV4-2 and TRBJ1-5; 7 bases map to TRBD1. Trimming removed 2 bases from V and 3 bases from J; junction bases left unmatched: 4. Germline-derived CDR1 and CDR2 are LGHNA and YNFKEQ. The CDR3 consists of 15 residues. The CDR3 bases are TGTGCCAGCAGCCAACAGACAGGGAACAATCAGCCCCAGCATTTT. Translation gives CASSQQTGNNQPQHF.

Here the CDR3 DNA reads TGTGCCAGCACCCGGTTGGAAGGGGGTGAAAAACTGTTTTTT. Translating it yields CASTRLEGGEKLFF. This sequence joins TRBV18 and TRBJ1-4; D might be TRBD1 (6 bases). The germline V gene encodes CDR1 KGHSH and CDR2 LQKENI. Trimming cost V 8 bases and J 7 bases, with 17 bases left between them. The CDR3 is 14 residues long.

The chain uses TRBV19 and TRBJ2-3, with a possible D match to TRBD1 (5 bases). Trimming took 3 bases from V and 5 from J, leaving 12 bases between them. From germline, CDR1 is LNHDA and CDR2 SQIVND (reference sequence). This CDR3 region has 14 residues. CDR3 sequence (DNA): TGTGCCAGTAGTATGAGGCAGGGCGTAGATACGCAGTATTTT. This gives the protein CASSMRQGVDTQYF.

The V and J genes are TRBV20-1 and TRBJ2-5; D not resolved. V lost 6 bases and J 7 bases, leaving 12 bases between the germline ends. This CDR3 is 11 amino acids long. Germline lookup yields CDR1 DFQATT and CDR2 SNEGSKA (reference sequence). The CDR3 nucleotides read TGCAGTGCCCCTCTTACGGGGACCCAGTACTTC. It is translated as CSAPLTGTQYF.

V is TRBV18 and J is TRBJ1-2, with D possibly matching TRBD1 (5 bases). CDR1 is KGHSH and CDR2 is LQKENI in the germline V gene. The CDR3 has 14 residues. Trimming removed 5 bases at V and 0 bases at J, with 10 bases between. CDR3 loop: CASSRGSTNYGYTF. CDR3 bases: TGTGCCAGCTCAAGGGGCAGTACTAACTATGGCTACACCTTC.